The TCR beta chain under discussion was sequenced for a study of spatial heterogeneity in lung cancer. Study background: Detection consistently yielded more beta chains than alpha chains. In the raw reads, each unique TCR and UMI combination was present more than ten times on average.

This clonotype is classed as medium-sized. Germline V gene data show CDR1 as SGHDT and CDR2 as YYEEEE. V gave up 0 bases and J gave up 0 bases, with 17 bases separating them. The CDR3 is made up of 18 amino acids. TCRdb analysed the 5' RACE reads with MiXCR anew, one entry per CDR3 protein. This sample has a few thousand distinct CDR3 sequences; around 13% occur once, and the top ten carry about 20%. The time point was: sample taken at primary tumor resection. The donors were more than 70 patients with non-small cell lung cancer that was early-stage and untreated. Whole RNA obtained from tumor, nontumor lung or frozen PBMC underwent sequencing without sorting.

The clonotype originates from a female donor with early-stage non-small cell lung cancer. The rearrangement joins TRBV5-6 to TRBJ2-3; unclear D gene. Sequenced here: normal lung tissue next to the tumor, sampled at surgery. The CDR3 coding sequence is TGTGCCAGCAGCTTGGTTCGTATCTTAGCTTATAGCACAGATACGCAGTATTTT. It specifies CASSLVRILAYSTDTQYF.